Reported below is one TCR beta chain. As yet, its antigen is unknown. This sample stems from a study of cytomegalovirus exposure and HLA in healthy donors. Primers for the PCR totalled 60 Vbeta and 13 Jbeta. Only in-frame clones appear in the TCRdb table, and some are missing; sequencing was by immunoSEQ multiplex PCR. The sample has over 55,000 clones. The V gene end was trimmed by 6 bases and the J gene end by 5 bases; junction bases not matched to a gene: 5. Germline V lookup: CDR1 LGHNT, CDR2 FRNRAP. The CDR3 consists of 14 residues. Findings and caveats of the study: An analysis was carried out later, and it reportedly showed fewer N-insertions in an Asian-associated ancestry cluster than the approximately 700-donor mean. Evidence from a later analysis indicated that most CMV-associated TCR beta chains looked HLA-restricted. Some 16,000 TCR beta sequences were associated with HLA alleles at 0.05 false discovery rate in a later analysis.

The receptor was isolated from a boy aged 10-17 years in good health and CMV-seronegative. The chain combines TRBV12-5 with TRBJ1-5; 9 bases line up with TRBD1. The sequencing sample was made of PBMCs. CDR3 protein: CASGVGQGYQPQHF. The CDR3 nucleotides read TGTGCTAGTGGCGTGGGACAGGGTTATCAGCCCCAGCATTTT.